The rows below give T cell receptor beta chains drawn from one sample of a study of radiotherapy plus CTLA-4 blockade in lung cancer. TCRdb's table, derived via immunoSEQ multiplex PCR, lists solely in-frame clones and lacks some. This repertoire shows around 77,000 clones, 74% found once; its top ten account for more than 7.5%. This material consisted of peripheral blood, taken from a patient treated with radiotherapy plus ipilimumab. Receptor source: a human donor with non-small cell lung cancer whose response to radiotherapy plus ipilimumab could not be evaluated. Each CDR3 is given with its conserved first and last residue. The D gene is left open where the match is weak. Rows may omit the clone size; those that give it use once, few, many or a size class.

V gene	J gene	clone size	D gene	CDR3 protein	CDR3 DNA
TRBV7-9	TRBJ1-2	NA	NA	CASSPVAGAYGYTF	TGTGCCAGCAGCCCGGTCGCGGGGGCTTATGGCTACACCTTC
TRBV5-4	TRBJ1-1	once	TRBD1	CASSLGVWTGWDEAFF	TGTGCCAGCAGCTTGGGGGTTTGGACAGGATGGGACGAAGCTTTCTTT
TRBV4-1	TRBJ1-4	few	TRBD1	CASYRAGQGAGKLFF	TGCGCCAGCTACAGAGCGGGACAGGGGGCGGGAAAACTGTTTTTT
TRBV25-1	TRBJ2-5	NA	TRBD1	CASSEWTGPQETQYF	TGTGCCAGCAGTGAATGGACAGGTCCGCAAGAGACCCAGTACTTC
TRBV12-5	TRBJ2-6	few	NA	CASGGYQGVYSGANVLTF	TGTGCTAGTGGCGGCTATCAGGGTGTTTACTCTGGGGCCAACGTCCTGACTTTC
TRBV5-4	TRBJ2-7	NA	TRBD1	CASSLGGQGVHEQYF	TGTGCCAGCAGCTTGGGAGGACAGGGCGTACACGAGCAGTACTTC
TRBV30	TRBJ1-4	once	TRBD1	CAWSSPGQGATNEKLFF	TGTGCCTGGAGTTCCCCGGGACAGGGGGCGACTAATGAAAAACTGTTTTTT
TRBV18	TRBJ2-5	NA	TRBD2	CASSPPVGGGGPAETQYF	TGTGCCAGCTCACCGCCTGTCGGGGGCGGGGGGCCCGCAGAGACCCAGTACTTC
TRBV11-2	TRBJ2-1	once	NA	CASSPGYNEQFF	TGTGCCAGCAGCCCAGGATACAATGAGCAGTTCTTC
TRBV6-6	TRBJ1-5	NA	TRBD1	CASTPDRARQPQHF	TGTGCCAGCACTCCCGACAGGGCGAGACAGCCCCAGCATTTT
TRBV5-1	TRBJ2-7	NA	TRBD2	CASSSQLAAEPYEQYF	TGCGCCAGCAGCTCACAACTAGCGGCAGAGCCCTACGAGCAGTACTTC
TRBV9	TRBJ2-7	once	TRBD1	CASSVGGGGYEQYF	TGTGCCAGCAGCGTAGGAGGGGGCGGATACGAGCAGTACTTC
TRBV2	TRBJ2-7	NA	NA	CASSGGGAGEDEQYF	TGTGCCAGCAGTGGGGGTGGGGCAGGTGAGGACGAGCAGTACTTC
TRBV6-1	TRBJ2-2	NA	NA	CASDLERATGELFF	TGTGCCAGCGACCTAGAGCGGGCCACCGGGGAGCTGTTTTTT
TRBV7-2	TRBJ2-2	NA	NA	CASSLVAGAGTGELFF	TGTGCCAGCAGCTTAGTCGCAGGGGCCGGCACCGGGGAGCTGTTTTTT
TRBV4-3	TRBJ2-6	NA	NA	CASSTGIITSGANVLTF	TGCGCCAGCAGCACAGGGATAATCACCTCTGGGGCCAACGTCCTGACTTTC
TRBV5-1	TRBJ2-3	NA	TRBD2	CASSPGLAQDTQYF	TGCGCCAGCAGCCCCGGACTAGCGCAAGATACGCAGTATTTT